This TCR beta chain comes out of a study of T-cell memory formation after mild COVID-19. This clonotype has at least ten counts. Trimming took 4 bases from V and 4 from J, leaving 17 bases between them. The CDR3 consists of 16 residues. Using its own MiXCR run on the 5' RACE reads, TCRdb lists one record per CDR3 protein. The sample lists 500,000 to 600,000 distinct CDR3 sequences; approximately 19% were seen once. The receptor was isolated from an adult woman who had mild COVID-19 (a few samples of this study predate the infection). Cell type and time point are not known. The chain joins TRBV12-3 or TRBV12-4 to TRBJ2-1; D is tentatively TRBD1 or TRBD2 (5 bases each). Sequencing was performed on PBMCs or a T cell subset sorted from them (not recorded which). The CDR3 loop is CASSSRGMGSYNEQFF. The DNA of the CDR3 is TGTGCCAGCAGTTCGAGGGGTATGGGTTCTTACAATGAGCAGTTCTTC.